This entry lists 19 T cell receptor beta chains sequenced from one sample in a study of regulatory T cells in long-lasting Graves disease. This sample's time point: newly diagnosed GD, antithyroid drugs for less than 3 months. After RNA was extracted from PBMCs, the TCR library was made from it. TCR beta libraries were built with iRepertoire HTBI primers and Arm-PCR of CDR3 regions. From the multiplex PCR reads, TCRdb called clonotypes with MiXCR, one entry per CDR3 protein. The table lists approximately 210,000 distinct CDR3 sequences, approximately 20% of them singletons. The material sequenced was peripheral blood mononuclear cells (PBMCs), taken at new diagnosis, from a patient treated with antithyroid drugs. These receptors were obtained from a female donor with Graves disease.

The sample holds many counts of this clonotype. V gene TRBV5-1 combines with J gene TRBJ2-7; perhaps D is TRBD1 or TRBD2 (6 bases each). Trimming cost V 1 base and J 0 bases, with 11 bases left between them. In germline, CDR1 is SGHRS, CDR2 YFSETQ. The CDR3 totals 15 residues. The CDR3 DNA reads TGCGCCAGCAGCTTGTTAGCGGACAGCTCCTACGAGCAGTACTTC. It encodes CASSLLADSSYEQYF.

The chain uses TRBV29-1 and TRBJ2-1, with D possibly matching TRBD2 (5 bases). V lost 7 bases, J lost 6 bases, and 13 bases lay in between. The CDR3 has 12 amino acids. Germline CDR1 is SQVTM and CDR2 is ANQGSEA. CDR3 in DNA: TGCAGCGGAAAGACCAGCGGCAATGAGCAGTTCTTC. Translated, it gives CSGKTSGNEQFF.

The table lists this clonotype with many counts. This chain uses TRBV18 with TRBJ1-2; tentative D call: TRBD1 (5 bases). V was pared by 1 base and J by 6 bases, with 21 bases between. The CDR3 length is 17 residues. Germline lookup yields CDR1 KGHSH and CDR2 LQKENI. The DNA for the CDR3 is TGTGCCAGCTCACCACAACTCCCTGACACTCCGGGGGATGGCTACACCTTC. It yields the protein CASSPQLPDTPGDGYTF.

This clonotype was recorded many times. The gene calls are TRBV20-1 and TRBJ1-2; 7 bases match TRBD1. The CDR3 loop spans 14 amino acids. From germline, CDR1 is DFQATT and CDR2 SNEGSKA (reference sequence). The V and J ends lost 0 bases and 4 bases, in that order; junction bases with no gene match: 5. Written as DNA, the CDR3 is TGCAGTGCTAGAGATAGGGACAGCACCTATGGCTACACCTTC. Its protein is CSARDRDSTYGYTF.

This clonotype has ten or more counts. The rearrangement links TRBV30 to TRBJ2-1; 9 nucleotides align to TRBD2. Germline lookup yields CDR1 GTSNPN and CDR2 SVGIG (reference sequence). J gave up 8 bases and V 5 bases, and 10 bases lay outside the gene matches. The CDR3 consists of 14 residues. CDR3 nucleotides: TGTGCCTGGGAGGGACTAGCCGGATCCCATGAGCAGTTCTTC. Its translation is CAWEGLAGSHEQFF.

This clonotype occurred a few times. A much larger clone sits a single nucleotide away, making a read error possible. V usage is TRBV6-1 and J usage is TRBJ1-4; D perhaps matches TRBD1 (5 bases). The V gene's germline CDR1 is MNHNS and CDR2 SASEGT. Trimming removed 8 bases at V and 8 bases at J, with 24 bases between. CDR3 length: 16 residues. CDR3 nucleotide sequence: TGTGCCAGCCGGGAGGGGAAATCCCCTCCCGGGGAAAAACTGTTTTTT. Its protein is CASREGKSPPGEKLFF.

The rearrangement uses TRBV7-8 and TRBJ2-7; TRBD1 or TRBD2 may be the D gene (6 bases each). The tail of the sequence fits TRBJ2-5 better, so the J call may be wrong. Germline lookup yields CDR1 SGHVS and CDR2 FQNEAQ. CDR3 length: 17 residues. Here the CDR3 reads CASSASPGDPEGETQYF. The CDR3 DNA follows: TGTGCCAGCAGCGCCTCTCCAGGGGACCCGGAGGGAGAGACCCAGTACTTC.

The chain employs TRBV6-1 and TRBJ1-6, with no clear D. From germline, CDR1 is MNHNS and CDR2 SASEGT. V was cut by 7 bases and J by 5 bases, with 15 bases left in between. This CDR3 region has 15 residues. Here the CDR3 DNA reads TGTGCCAGCATCCTCCGCCCGGGTCATAATTCACCCCTCCACTTT. Encoded protein: CASILRPGHNSPLHF.

This clonotype was detected ten times or more. This chain uses TRBV3-2 with TRBJ2-5; TRBD2 reflects the table's D call only, with no check against the DNA. TRBV3-2 has pseudogene status. This CDR3 has 15 residues. CDR3 loop: CASSLIRLDQETQYF. CDR3 DNA sequence: TGTGCCAGCAGCCTAATTAGACTAGACCAAGAGACCCAGTACTTC.

This clonotype was seen repeatedly, ten times or more. This chain connects TRBV20-1 to TRBJ2-1; 11 positions agree with TRBD1. The ends lost 5 bases at V and 4 bases at J; junction bases unmatched: 4. Per the germline V gene, CDR1 is DFQATT and CDR2 is SNEGSKA (reference sequence). The CDR3 covers 14 residues. CDR3 DNA sequence: TGCAGTGCTGGGGACAGGGGGTCGTACAATGAGCAGTTCTTC. This encodes CSAGDRGSYNEQFF.

This clonotype was seen at least ten times. One end of the junction does not line up with germline, which may come from a read error. J is TRBJ1-1 and V is TRBV12-3 or TRBV12-4, with no clear D. The length of the CDR3 is 13 residues. DNA of the CDR3: TGTGCCAGCAGTTTCCCCGGACGGGAGGGAAGGGACTTT. It is translated as CASSFPGREGRDF.

The V and J genes are TRBV2 and TRBJ1-5; D possibly corresponds to TRBD1 (5 bases). Germline V gives CDR1 SNHLY, CDR2 FYNNEI. This CDR3 has 16 amino acids. The ends were cut back, 4 bases at V and 2 bases at J, with 15 bases in the middle. The CDR3 protein is CASSAGQGGGNQPQHF. For the CDR3, the DNA is TGTGCCAGCAGTGCTGGTCAGGGCGGAGGCAATCAGCCCCAGCATTTT. Full variable domain (outside the CDR3, taken from reference TRBV2 and TRBJ1-5): EPEVTQTPSHQVTQMGQEVILRCVPISNHLYFYWYRQILGQKVEFLVSFYNNEISEKSEIFDDQFSVERPDGSNFTLKIRSTKLEDSAMYFCASSAGQGGGNQPQHFGDGTRLSIL.

This clonotype was recorded a few times. The genes are TRBV9 and TRBJ2-5, with no clear D. V was cut by 2 bases and J by 1 base, with 9 bases left in between. This CDR3 is 14 amino acids long. Germline V gene lookup returns CDR1 SGDLS and CDR2 YYNGEE. The chain's CDR3 is CASSVAEAQETQYF. The CDR3 DNA is TGTGCCAGCAGCGTCGCCGAGGCCCAAGAGACCCAGTACTTC.

This clonotype was found many times. V and J are TRBV28 and TRBJ2-7; D remains unclear. Trimming stripped 2 bases from V and 0 bases from J, with 5 bases between. The CDR3 is made up of 13 amino acids. The germline V gene encodes CDR1 MDHEN and CDR2 SYDVKM. The CDR3 DNA reads TGTGCCAGCAGTTTAGACACCTCCTACGAGCAGTACTTC. Translating gives CASSLDTSYEQYF.

This clonotype was recorded many times. V usage is TRBV6-1 and J usage is TRBJ2-1; 9 nucleotides match TRBD1. There are 14 residues in the CDR3. The germline V gene encodes CDR1 MNHNS and CDR2 SASEGT. Trimming removed 5 bases from V and 6 bases from J; junction bases left unmatched: 5. DNA of the CDR3: TGTGCCAGCAGTAGGGACAGGGACGTCAATGAGCAGTTCTTC. It is translated as CASSRDRDVNEQFF.

DNA for the CDR3: TGTGCCAGCAGTCCGAGAGCGATGAACACTGAAGCTTTCTTT. Translating it yields CASSPRAMNTEAFF. The V and J genes are TRBV2 and TRBJ1-1; D gene uncertain. The CDR3 spans 14 residues. In germline, CDR1 is SNHLY, CDR2 FYNNEI. V lost 5 bases and J lost 0, with 10 bases in between.

The chain joins TRBV18 to TRBJ2-6; D possibly corresponds to TRBD2 (5 bases). CDR3 length equals 17 residues. V gave up 3 bases and J gave up 8 bases, with 20 bases separating them. Germline CDR1 and CDR2: KGHSH and LQKENI. The CDR3 DNA reads as TGTGCCAGCTCACCCAGACGCGGGTATATGGATACCAACGTCCTGACTTTC. It yields the protein CASSPRRGYMDTNVLTF.

The chain links TRBV24-1 to TRBJ2-1; D gene ambiguous. Trimming removed 4 bases from V and 7 bases from J, with 4 bases in between. CDR3 size: 11 residues. Germline-derived CDR1 and CDR2 are KGHDR and SFDVKD. In DNA form, the CDR3 reads TGTGCCACCAGTGAATCGAATGAGCAGTTCTTC. Its protein product is CATSESNEQFF.

This clonotype was seen just once. J is TRBJ2-1 and V is TRBV7-7; D gene ambiguous. Germline CDR1 SSHAT, CDR2 FNYEAQ (reference sequence). The CDR3 covers 14 residues. V was trimmed by 2 bases and J by 0 bases, leaving 5 bases between them. The chain's CDR3 is CASSLYGSYNEQFF. CDR3 DNA: TGTGCCAGCAGCTTATACGGCTCCTACAATGAGCAGTTCTTC.